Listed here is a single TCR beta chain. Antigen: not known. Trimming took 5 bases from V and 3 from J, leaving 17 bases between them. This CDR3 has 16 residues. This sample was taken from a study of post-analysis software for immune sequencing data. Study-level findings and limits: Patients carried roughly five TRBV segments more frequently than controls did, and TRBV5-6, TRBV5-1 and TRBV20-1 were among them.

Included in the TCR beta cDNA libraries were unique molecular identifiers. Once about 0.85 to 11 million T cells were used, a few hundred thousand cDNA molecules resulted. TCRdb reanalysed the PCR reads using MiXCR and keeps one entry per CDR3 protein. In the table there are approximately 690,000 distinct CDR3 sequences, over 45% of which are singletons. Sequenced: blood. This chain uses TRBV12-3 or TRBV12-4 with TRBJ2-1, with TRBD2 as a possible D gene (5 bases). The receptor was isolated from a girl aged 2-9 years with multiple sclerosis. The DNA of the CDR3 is TGTGCCAGCAGTCCTAGTAGCGAGAGGGTCTACAATGAGCAGTTCTTC. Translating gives CASSPSSERVYNEQFF.